The rows below give T cell receptor beta chains drawn from one sample of a study of cytomegalovirus exposure and HLA in healthy donors. Assay used: immunoSEQ multiplex PCR; TCRdb lists only in-frame clones, some missing. The data hold more than 95,000 clones, with about four fifths observed a single time. Sequenced: PBMCs. The source of these receptors is a woman aged 40 to 50 in good health and CMV-seropositive. The CDR3 runs from the conserved cysteine through the conserved F or W. The D gene is left open where the match is weak. Clone size is not always given. Where it is, it says once, few, many or a class for expanded clones.

clone size: few
D gene: -
J gene: TRBJ1-1
CDR3 length: 14
V gene: TRBV4-2
CDR3 protein: CASSQARANTEAFF
CDR3 DNA: TGTGCCAGCAGCCAAGCCAGGGCGAACACTGAAGCTTTCTTT

clone size: -
D gene: -
J gene: TRBJ1-1
CDR3 length: 15
V gene: TRBV15
CDR3 protein: CATRISGTPNTEAFF
CDR3 DNA: TGTGCCACCAGAATCTCCGGGACACCTAACACTGAAGCTTTCTTT

clone size: -
D gene: -
J gene: TRBJ1-5
CDR3 length: 15
V gene: TRBV19
CDR3 protein: CASSRGRSNNQPQHF
CDR3 DNA: TGTGCCAGCTCCAGGGGCCGCTCCAACAATCAGCCCCAGCATTTT

clone size: -
D gene: -
J gene: TRBJ1-5
CDR3 length: 15
V gene: TRBV4-2
CDR3 protein: CASSQDWGGGQPQHF
CDR3 DNA: TGTGCCAGCAGCCAAGATTGGGGGGGAGGTCAGCCCCAGCATTTT

clone size: -
D gene: TRBD1
J gene: TRBJ1-2
CDR3 length: 14
V gene: TRBV19
CDR3 protein: CASSFGTGGSGYTF
CDR3 DNA: TGTGCCAGTAGTTTTGGGACAGGGGGTAGTGGCTACACCTTC

clone size: few
D gene: -
J gene: TRBJ2-1
CDR3 length: 16
V gene: TRBV5-6
CDR3 protein: CASSSNEYPSYNEQFF
CDR3 DNA: TGTGCCAGCAGTTCTAACGAATACCCCTCCTACAATGAGCAGTTCTTC

clone size: -
D gene: -
J gene: TRBJ2-7
CDR3 length: 13
V gene: TRBV6-1
CDR3 protein: CASKRGTPYEQYF
CDR3 DNA: TGTGCCAGCAAACGGGGGACCCCCTACGAGCAGTACTTC

clone size: -
D gene: -
J gene: TRBJ2-1
CDR3 length: 14
V gene: TRBV6-5
CDR3 protein: CASSLSSSYNEQFF
CDR3 DNA: TGTGCCAGCAGCCTTTCCAGCTCCTACAATGAGCAGTTCTTC

clone size: -
D gene: -
J gene: TRBJ2-7
CDR3 length: 12
V gene: TRBV27
CDR3 protein: CASGRESYEQYF
CDR3 DNA: TGTGCCAGCGGGCGAGAATCCTACGAGCAGTACTTC

clone size: -
D gene: -
J gene: TRBJ2-5
CDR3 length: 13
V gene: TRBV14
CDR3 protein: CASSQLLAETQYF
CDR3 DNA: TGTGCCAGCAGCCAGTTGCTAGCGGAGACCCAGTACTTC

clone size: -
D gene: -
J gene: TRBJ2-5
CDR3 length: 13
V gene: TRBV4-2
CDR3 protein: CASSQGVFETQYF
CDR3 DNA: TGTGCCAGCAGCCAAGGCGTCTTCGAGACCCAGTACTTC

clone size: -
D gene: -
J gene: TRBJ1-5
CDR3 length: 14
V gene: TRBV14
CDR3 protein: CASSQAGGNQPQHF
CDR3 DNA: TGTGCCAGCAGCCAAGCAGGGGGCAATCAGCCCCAGCATTTT

clone size: -
D gene: -
J gene: TRBJ2-2
CDR3 length: 15
V gene: TRBV5-1
CDR3 protein: CASRGGPPNTGELFF
CDR3 DNA: TGCGCCAGCAGAGGCGGGCCCCCGAACACCGGGGAGCTGTTTTTT

clone size: -
D gene: -
J gene: TRBJ1-6
CDR3 length: 17
V gene: TRBV4-3
CDR3 protein: CASSQAGGYSYNSPLHF
CDR3 DNA: TGCGCCAGCAGCCAAGCCGGCGGGTACTCCTATAATTCACCCCTCCACTTT

clone size: -
D gene: TRBD1
J gene: TRBJ2-7
CDR3 length: 14
V gene: TRBV7-8
CDR3 protein: CASSPDRVSNEQYF
CDR3 DNA: TGTGCCAGCAGCCCCGACAGGGTCAGCAACGAGCAGTACTTC

clone size: -
D gene: TRBD2
J gene: TRBJ2-4
CDR3 length: 17
V gene: TRBV4-3
CDR3 protein: CASSQDTAGGSKNIQYF
CDR3 DNA: TGCGCCAGCAGCCAAGATACAGCGGGAGGGTCAAAAAACATTCAGTACTTC

clone size: few
D gene: -
J gene: TRBJ1-4
CDR3 length: 16
V gene: TRBV7-9
CDR3 protein: CASSLSLTGTNEKLFF
CDR3 DNA: TGTGCCAGCAGCTTATCCCTTACAGGGACTAATGAAAAACTGTTTTTT

clone size: -
D gene: TRBD2
J gene: TRBJ2-5
CDR3 length: 15
V gene: TRBV5-6
CDR3 protein: CASSLLAGGEETQYF
CDR3 DNA: TGTGCCAGCAGCTTGTTAGCGGGAGGAGAGGAGACCCAGTACTTC

clone size: -
D gene: TRBD1
J gene: TRBJ1-1
CDR3 length: 18
V gene: TRBV11-2
CDR3 protein: CASSLVGQGGSKNTEAFF
CDR3 DNA: TGTGCCAGCAGCTTAGTGGGTCAGGGGGGCTCCAAGAACACTGAAGCTTTCTTT

clone size: -
D gene: -
J gene: TRBJ1-5
CDR3 length: 13
V gene: TRBV28
CDR3 protein: CASSLSTARTQHF
CDR3 DNA: TGTGCCAGCAGTTTATCGACGGCGAGGACCCAGCATTTT

clone size: few
D gene: -
J gene: TRBJ1-2
CDR3 length: 15
V gene: TRBV2
CDR3 protein: CASKNTGSRFYGYTF
CDR3 DNA: TGTGCCAGCAAGAATACAGGGAGCCGATTCTATGGCTACACCTTC

clone size: -
D gene: -
J gene: TRBJ2-3
CDR3 length: 11
V gene: TRBV30
CDR3 protein: CAWSVGDTQYF
CDR3 DNA: TGTGCCTGGAGCGTCGGAGATACGCAGTATTTT

clone size: -
D gene: -
J gene: TRBJ1-1
CDR3 length: 17
V gene: TRBV7-2
CDR3 protein: CASSLGGAGRGGTEAFF
CDR3 DNA: TGTGCCAGCAGCTTAGGGGGGGCCGGCAGGGGAGGGACTGAAGCTTTCTTT

clone size: once
D gene: -
J gene: TRBJ2-1
CDR3 length: 12
V gene: TRBV27
CDR3 protein: CASSLGGNEQFF
CDR3 DNA: TGTGCCAGCAGTTTAGGAGGGAATGAGCAGTTCTTC

clone size: once
D gene: -
J gene: TRBJ2-2
CDR3 length: 16
V gene: TRBV4-3
CDR3 protein: CASGQNGLTNTGELFF
CDR3 DNA: TGCGCCAGCGGCCAAAACGGACTAACGAACACCGGGGAGCTGTTTTTT

clone size: few
D gene: TRBD2
J gene: TRBJ2-5
CDR3 length: 16
V gene: TRBV19
CDR3 protein: CASSIGWASGRKTQYF
CDR3 DNA: TGTGCCAGTAGTATAGGATGGGCTAGCGGCAGAAAGACCCAGTACTTC

clone size: once
D gene: -
J gene: TRBJ1-1
CDR3 length: 13
V gene: TRBV7-9
CDR3 protein: CASSEGGNTEAFF
CDR3 DNA: TGTGCCAGCAGCGAAGGGGGGAACACTGAAGCTTTCTTT

clone size: -
D gene: TRBD1
J gene: TRBJ2-4
CDR3 length: 19
V gene: TRBV5-5
CDR3 protein: CASSLNTLKGARTKNIQYF
CDR3 DNA: TGTGCCAGCAGCTTAAATACCCTAAAGGGGGCGCGAACCAAAAACATTCAGTACTTC

clone size: -
D gene: -
J gene: TRBJ2-1
CDR3 length: 16
V gene: TRBV30
CDR3 protein: CAWSRQNSDSYNEQFF
CDR3 DNA: TGTGCCTGGAGTCGACAAAATAGCGACTCCTACAATGAGCAGTTCTTC

clone size: once
D gene: TRBD2
J gene: TRBJ2-3
CDR3 length: 16
V gene: TRBV11-3
CDR3 protein: CASSPMASGTQDTQYF
CDR3 DNA: TGTGCCAGCAGCCCTATGGCTAGCGGGACACAGGATACGCAGTATTTT

clone size: -
D gene: TRBD1
J gene: TRBJ2-7
CDR3 length: 14
V gene: TRBV19
CDR3 protein: CASSTRTGGYEQYF
CDR3 DNA: TGTGCCAGTAGTACCCGGACAGGGGGCTACGAGCAGTACTTC

clone size: once
D gene: TRBD1
J gene: TRBJ2-7
CDR3 length: 15
V gene: TRBV5-1
CDR3 protein: CASSLAAGQGYEQYF
CDR3 DNA: TGCGCCAGCAGCTTGGCCGCAGGACAGGGATACGAGCAGTACTTC

clone size: -
D gene: -
J gene: TRBJ2-3
CDR3 length: 14
V gene: TRBV5-4
CDR3 protein: CASSGRTSSDTQYF
CDR3 DNA: TGTGCCAGCAGCGGAAGGACTTCCTCAGATACGCAGTATTTT

clone size: -
D gene: TRBD2
J gene: TRBJ2-7
CDR3 length: 15
V gene: TRBV27
CDR3 protein: CASNRVAGGPQEQYF
CDR3 DNA: TGTGCCAGCAACCGGGTAGCGGGAGGGCCTCAGGAGCAGTACTTC

clone size: -
D gene: -
J gene: TRBJ2-1
CDR3 length: 15
V gene: TRBV10-3
CDR3 protein: CAISERSGIYNEQFF
CDR3 DNA: TGTGCCATCAGTGAGCGGTCAGGAATCTACAATGAGCAGTTCTTC

clone size: once
D gene: TRBD1
J gene: TRBJ1-1
CDR3 length: 12
V gene: TRBV2
CDR3 protein: CASRGDSTEAFF
CDR3 DNA: TGTGCCAGCAGGGGGGACAGTACTGAAGCTTTCTTT

clone size: -
D gene: TRBD2
J gene: TRBJ2-1
CDR3 length: 16
V gene: TRBV19
CDR3 protein: CASSILRAGGPEEQFF
CDR3 DNA: TGTGCCAGTAGTATATTACGAGCGGGAGGGCCAGAAGAGCAGTTCTTC

clone size: -
D gene: -
J gene: TRBJ2-5
CDR3 length: 15
V gene: TRBV6-6
CDR3 protein: CASSPSDRNRETQYF
CDR3 DNA: TGTGCCAGCAGTCCCTCCGACAGGAACCGAGAGACCCAGTACTTC

clone size: -
D gene: TRBD1
J gene: TRBJ1-2
CDR3 length: 15
V gene: TRBV27
CDR3 protein: CASSLSRGPDYGYTF
CDR3 DNA: TGTGCCAGCAGTTTGTCTAGGGGGCCTGACTATGGCTACACCTTC

clone size: -
D gene: -
J gene: TRBJ2-2
CDR3 length: 16
V gene: TRBV7-8
CDR3 protein: CASSPGGGRAARELFF
CDR3 DNA: TGTGCCAGCAGCCCAGGGGGCGGGAGGGCCGCTAGGGAGCTGTTTTTT

clone size: -
D gene: -
J gene: TRBJ1-6
CDR3 length: 12
V gene: TRBV28
CDR3 protein: CASSLENSPLHF
CDR3 DNA: TGTGCCAGCAGTTTGGAGAATTCACCCCTCCACTTT

clone size: -
D gene: -
J gene: TRBJ2-7
CDR3 length: 15
V gene: TRBV19
CDR3 protein: CASSIVSESSYEQYF
CDR3 DNA: TGTGCCAGTAGTATAGTTAGCGAGAGCTCCTACGAGCAGTACTTC

clone size: -
D gene: -
J gene: TRBJ1-1
CDR3 length: 13
V gene: TRBV18
CDR3 protein: CASSPDSKSEAFF
CDR3 DNA: TGTGCCAGCTCACCCGACAGTAAAAGTGAAGCTTTCTTT

clone size: -
D gene: TRBD1
J gene: TRBJ2-2
CDR3 length: 15
V gene: TRBV10-2
CDR3 protein: CASSEGTGGVGELFF
CDR3 DNA: TGCGCCAGCAGTGAGGGGACAGGGGGCGTCGGGGAGCTGTTTTTT

clone size: -
D gene: -
J gene: TRBJ2-7
CDR3 length: 14
V gene: TRBV18
CDR3 protein: CASSPPTVSYEQYF
CDR3 DNA: TGTGCCAGCTCACCACCCACGGTCTCCTACGAGCAGTACTTC

clone size: -
D gene: -
J gene: TRBJ1-5
CDR3 length: 12
V gene: TRBV5-6
CDR3 protein: CASSSYNQPQHF
CDR3 DNA: TGTGCCAGCAGCTCGTACAATCAGCCCCAGCATTTT

clone size: few
D gene: TRBD2
J gene: TRBJ2-1
CDR3 length: 18
V gene: TRBV5-1
CDR3 protein: CASSLSLAGVGTYNEQFF
CDR3 DNA: TGCGCCAGCAGCTTGTCACTAGCGGGAGTGGGGACCTACAATGAGCAGTTCTTC

clone size: -
D gene: -
J gene: TRBJ2-7
CDR3 length: 17
V gene: TRBV12-5
CDR3 protein: CASGLVGSAADPYEQYF
CDR3 DNA: TGTGCTAGTGGTTTGGTAGGTAGCGCCGCTGACCCATACGAGCAGTACTTC

clone size: -
D gene: TRBD1
J gene: TRBJ2-3
CDR3 length: 16
V gene: TRBV7-2
CDR3 protein: CASSPRGTGITDTQYF
CDR3 DNA: TGTGCCAGCAGCCCCCGCGGGACAGGGATCACAGATACGCAGTATTTT

clone size: -
D gene: -
J gene: TRBJ1-1
CDR3 length: 15
V gene: TRBV9
CDR3 protein: CASSVGQVMNTEAFF
CDR3 DNA: TGTGCCAGCAGCGTAGGACAGGTAATGAACACTGAAGCTTTCTTT

clone size: -
D gene: TRBD2
J gene: TRBJ2-1
CDR3 length: 16
V gene: TRBV28
CDR3 protein: CASSVTSGRFNNEQFF
CDR3 DNA: TGTGCCAGCAGTGTTACTAGCGGGAGATTTAACAATGAGCAGTTCTTC

clone size: -
D gene: TRBD1
J gene: TRBJ2-3
CDR3 length: 16
V gene: TRBV5-1
CDR3 protein: CASSRSGTGARDTQYF
CDR3 DNA: TGCGCCAGCAGCAGGTCGGGGACAGGGGCGAGGGATACGCAGTATTTT

clone size: few
D gene: -
J gene: TRBJ1-1
CDR3 length: 14
V gene: TRBV25-1
CDR3 protein: CASSEWGVLAEAFF
CDR3 DNA: TGTGCCAGCAGTGAGTGGGGGGTTCTCGCTGAAGCTTTCTTT

clone size: -
D gene: TRBD1
J gene: TRBJ2-7
CDR3 length: 16
V gene: TRBV4-3
CDR3 protein: CASSQDRDRFSYEQYF
CDR3 DNA: TGCGCCAGCAGCCAAGATAGGGACAGGTTTTCCTACGAGCAGTACTTC